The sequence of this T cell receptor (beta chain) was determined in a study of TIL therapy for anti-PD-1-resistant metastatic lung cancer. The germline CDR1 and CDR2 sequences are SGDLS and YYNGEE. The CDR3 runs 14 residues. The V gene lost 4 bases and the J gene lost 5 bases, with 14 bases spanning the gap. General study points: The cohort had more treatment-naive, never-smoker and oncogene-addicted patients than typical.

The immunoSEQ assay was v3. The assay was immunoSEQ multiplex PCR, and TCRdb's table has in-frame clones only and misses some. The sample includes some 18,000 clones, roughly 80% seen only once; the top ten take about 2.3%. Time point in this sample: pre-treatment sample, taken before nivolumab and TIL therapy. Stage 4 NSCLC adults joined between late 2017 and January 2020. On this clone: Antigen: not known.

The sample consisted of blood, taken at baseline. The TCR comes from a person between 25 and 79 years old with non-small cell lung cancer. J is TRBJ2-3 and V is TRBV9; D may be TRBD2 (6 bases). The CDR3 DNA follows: TGTGCCAGCAGCCCAGGGACTCCACAAGATACGCAGTATTTT. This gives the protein CASSPGTPQDTQYF.